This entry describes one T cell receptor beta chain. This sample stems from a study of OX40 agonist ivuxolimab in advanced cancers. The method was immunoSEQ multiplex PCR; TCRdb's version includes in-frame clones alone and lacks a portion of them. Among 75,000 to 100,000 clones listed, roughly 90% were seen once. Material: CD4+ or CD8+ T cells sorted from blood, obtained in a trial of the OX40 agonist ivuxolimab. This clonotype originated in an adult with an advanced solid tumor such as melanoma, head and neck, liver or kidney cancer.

CDR3 in DNA: TGTGCCAGCAGCGCGGACACCAACTCTGGAAACACCATATATTTT. Residues: CASSADTNSGNTIYF. The chain couples TRBV9 to TRBJ1-3; D might be TRBD1 (5 bases). Germline-derived CDR1 and CDR2 are SGDLS and YYNGEE. V lost 3 bases and J 0 bases, leaving 10 bases between the germline ends. The CDR3 extends over 15 amino acids.